What follows is one T cell receptor beta chain and its context. Its antigen is as yet unknown. Germline V lookup: CDR1 LNHDA, CDR2 SQIVND (reference sequence). The ends were cut back, 5 bases at V and 3 bases at J, with 12 bases in the middle. This CDR3 spans 14 amino acids. The entry originates in a study of T cells in localized non-small cell lung cancer. Study conclusions and caveats: Longer overall survival accompanied higher blood T cell density. Adjacent uninvolved lung had the highest clonality, suggesting focused antigen responses.

TCRdb's table, derived via immunoSEQ multiplex PCR, lists solely in-frame clones and lacks some. The table shows thousands of clones, with 35% to 40% occurring only once. The sequenced sample was lung tumor tissue, obtained before any cancer treatment. The sequence was obtained from a male donor at least 60 years old with stage I squamous cell lung carcinoma. The V call is TRBV19, the J call TRBJ2-3; D is uncertain. The DNA for the CDR3 is TGTGCCAGTAGTTACTCCAGAGGAACAGATACGCAGTATTTT. Translated: CASSYSRGTDTQYF.